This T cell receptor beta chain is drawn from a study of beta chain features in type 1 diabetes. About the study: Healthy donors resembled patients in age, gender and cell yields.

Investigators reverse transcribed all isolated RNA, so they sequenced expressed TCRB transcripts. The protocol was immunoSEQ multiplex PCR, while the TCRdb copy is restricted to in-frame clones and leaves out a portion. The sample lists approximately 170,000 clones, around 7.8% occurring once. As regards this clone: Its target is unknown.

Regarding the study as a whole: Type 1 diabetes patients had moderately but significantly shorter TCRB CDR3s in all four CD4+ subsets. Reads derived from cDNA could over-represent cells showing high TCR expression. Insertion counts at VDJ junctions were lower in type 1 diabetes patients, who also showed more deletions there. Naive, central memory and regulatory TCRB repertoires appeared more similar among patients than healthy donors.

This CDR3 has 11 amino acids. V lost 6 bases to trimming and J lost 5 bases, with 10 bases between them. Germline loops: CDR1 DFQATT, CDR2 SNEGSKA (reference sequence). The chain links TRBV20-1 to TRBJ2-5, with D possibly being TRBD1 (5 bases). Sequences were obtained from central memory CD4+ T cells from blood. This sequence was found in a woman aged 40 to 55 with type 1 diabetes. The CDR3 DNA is TGCAGTGCGATTAAGGGGGAGACCCAGTACTTC. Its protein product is CSAIKGETQYF.